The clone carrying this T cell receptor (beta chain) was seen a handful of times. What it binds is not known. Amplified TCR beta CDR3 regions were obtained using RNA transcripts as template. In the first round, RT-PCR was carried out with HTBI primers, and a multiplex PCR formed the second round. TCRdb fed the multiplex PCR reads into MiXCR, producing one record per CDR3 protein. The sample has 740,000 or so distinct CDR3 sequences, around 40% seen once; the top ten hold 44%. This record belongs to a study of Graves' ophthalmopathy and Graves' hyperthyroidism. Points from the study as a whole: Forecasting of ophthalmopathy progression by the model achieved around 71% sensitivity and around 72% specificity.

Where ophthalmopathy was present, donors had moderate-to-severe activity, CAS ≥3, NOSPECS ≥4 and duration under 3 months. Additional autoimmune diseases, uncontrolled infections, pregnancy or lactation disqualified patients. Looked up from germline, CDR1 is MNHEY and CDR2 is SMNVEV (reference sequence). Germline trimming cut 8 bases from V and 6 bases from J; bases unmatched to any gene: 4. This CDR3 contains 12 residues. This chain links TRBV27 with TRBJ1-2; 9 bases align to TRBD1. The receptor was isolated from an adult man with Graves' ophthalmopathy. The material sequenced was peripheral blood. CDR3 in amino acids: CASGDRANGYTF. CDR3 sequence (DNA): TGTGCCAGCGGGGACAGGGCCAATGGCTACACCTTC.